This TCR beta chain emerged from a study of cytomegalovirus exposure and HLA in healthy donors. Whole-study results and caveats: Overall, around 160 TCR beta chains were annotated as cytomegalovirus-associated.

TCRdb keeps only in-frame clones here, not all; method: immunoSEQ multiplex PCR. The sample comprises over 250,000 clones, roughly 90% of which are singletons, and 0.95% to 1.5% rests with the top ten. In germline, CDR1 is MNHEY, CDR2 SMNVEV (reference sequence). The length of the CDR3 is 14 residues. V was pared by 6 bases and J by 5 bases, with 5 bases of the junction left unmatched. Points on this clone: Its antigen is undetermined.

Sequencing was done on a sample of PBMCs. The V call is TRBV27, the J call TRBJ1-5, with TRBD1 matching 9 bases. This sequence originates from a woman aged 25 to 39 in good health and CMV-seropositive. CDR3 in amino acids: CASSSTGGDQPQHF. Here the CDR3 DNA reads TGTGCCAGCAGCTCCACAGGGGGCGATCAGCCCCAGCATTTT.